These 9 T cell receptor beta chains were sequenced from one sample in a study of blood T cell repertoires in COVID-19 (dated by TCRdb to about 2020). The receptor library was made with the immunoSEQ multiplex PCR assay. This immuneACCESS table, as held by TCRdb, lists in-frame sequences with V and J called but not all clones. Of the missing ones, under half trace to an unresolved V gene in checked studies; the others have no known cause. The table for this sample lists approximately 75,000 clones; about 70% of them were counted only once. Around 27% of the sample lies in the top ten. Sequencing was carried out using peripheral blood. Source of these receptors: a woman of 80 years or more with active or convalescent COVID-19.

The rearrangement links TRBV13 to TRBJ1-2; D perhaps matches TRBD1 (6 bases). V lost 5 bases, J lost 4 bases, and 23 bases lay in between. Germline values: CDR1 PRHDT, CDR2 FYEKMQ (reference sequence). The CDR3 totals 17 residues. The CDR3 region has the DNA TGTGCCAGCAGCGCTAACAGGGTTGGCCCACCAGCCTATGGCTACACCTTC. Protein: CASSANRVGPPAYGYTF.

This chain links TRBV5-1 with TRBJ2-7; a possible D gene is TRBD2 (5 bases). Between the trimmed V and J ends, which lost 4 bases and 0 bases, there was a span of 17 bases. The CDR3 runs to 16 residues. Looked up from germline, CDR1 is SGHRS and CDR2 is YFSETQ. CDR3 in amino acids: CASSPGIASLSYEQYF. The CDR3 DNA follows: TGCGCCAGCAGCCCCGGGATCGCTAGCCTCTCCTACGAGCAGTACTTC.

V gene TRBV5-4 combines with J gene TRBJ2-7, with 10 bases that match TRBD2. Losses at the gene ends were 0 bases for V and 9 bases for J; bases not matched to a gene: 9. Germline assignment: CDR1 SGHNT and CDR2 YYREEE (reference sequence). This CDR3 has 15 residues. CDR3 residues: CASSLVGSGGAGQYF. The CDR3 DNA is TGTGCCAGCAGCTTGGTAGGGAGCGGGGGGGCTGGGCAGTACTTC.

As DNA, the CDR3 is TGTGCCAGCAGCCGCCTAAGCTCCTACGAGCAGTACTTC. This translates into CASSRLSSYEQYF. The chain combines TRBV3-1 (or the pseudogene TRBV3-2) with TRBJ2-7; D is unresolved. Trimming pared 4 bases from V and 0 bases from J, leaving 7 bases between. CDR3 size: 13 residues. Germline V CDR1 and CDR2: LGHDT, YNNKEL (reference sequence).

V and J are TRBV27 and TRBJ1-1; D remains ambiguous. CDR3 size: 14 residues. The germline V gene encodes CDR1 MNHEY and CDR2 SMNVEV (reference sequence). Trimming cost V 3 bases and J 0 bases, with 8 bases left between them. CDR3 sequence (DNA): TGTGCCAGCAGTTTGACACGGATGAACACTGAAGCTTTCTTT. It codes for CASSLTRMNTEAFF.

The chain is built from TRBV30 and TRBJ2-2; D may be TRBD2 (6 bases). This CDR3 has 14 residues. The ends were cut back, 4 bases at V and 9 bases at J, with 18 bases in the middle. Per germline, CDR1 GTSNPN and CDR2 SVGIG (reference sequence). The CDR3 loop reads CAWKEGTLARELFF. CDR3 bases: TGTGCCTGGAAGGAGGGGACTTTAGCCCGGGAGCTGTTTTTT.

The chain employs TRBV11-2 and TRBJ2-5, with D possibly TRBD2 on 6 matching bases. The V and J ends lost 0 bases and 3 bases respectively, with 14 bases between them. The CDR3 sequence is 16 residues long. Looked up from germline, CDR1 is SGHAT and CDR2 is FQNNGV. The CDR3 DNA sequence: TGTGCCAGCAGCTTAGACGGGACCCCGGGGGAAGAGACCCAGTACTTC. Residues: CASSLDGTPGEETQYF.

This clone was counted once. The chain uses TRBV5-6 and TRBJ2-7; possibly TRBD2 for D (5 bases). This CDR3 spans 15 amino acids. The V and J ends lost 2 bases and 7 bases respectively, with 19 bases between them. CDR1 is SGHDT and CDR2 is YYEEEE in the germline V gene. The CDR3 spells CASSLTGSPPGEQYF. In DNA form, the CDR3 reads TGTGCCAGCAGCTTAACGGGGTCCCCCCCCGGAGAGCAGTACTTC.

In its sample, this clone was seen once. CDR3 protein: CASSVGAGNEKLFF. CDR3 DNA sequence: TGTGCCAGCAGTGTTGGCGCGGGTAATGAAAAACTGTTTTTT. The rearrangement joins TRBV2 to TRBJ1-4; D not resolved. The CDR3 consists of 14 residues. The V gene's germline CDR1 is SNHLY and CDR2 FYNNEI. V was pared by 4 bases and J by 4 bases, with 10 bases between.